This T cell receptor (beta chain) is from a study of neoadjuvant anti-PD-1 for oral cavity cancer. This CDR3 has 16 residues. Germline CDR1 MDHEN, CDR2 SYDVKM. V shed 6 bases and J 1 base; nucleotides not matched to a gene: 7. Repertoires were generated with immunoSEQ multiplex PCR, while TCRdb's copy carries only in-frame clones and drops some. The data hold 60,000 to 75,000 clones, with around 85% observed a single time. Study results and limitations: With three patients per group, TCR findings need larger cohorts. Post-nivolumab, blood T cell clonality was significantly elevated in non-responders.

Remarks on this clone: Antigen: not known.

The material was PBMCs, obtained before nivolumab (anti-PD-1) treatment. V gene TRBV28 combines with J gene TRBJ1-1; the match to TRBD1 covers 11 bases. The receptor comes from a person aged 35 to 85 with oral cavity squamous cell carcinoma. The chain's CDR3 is CASRGRTGGGNTEAFF. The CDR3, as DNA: TGTGCCAGCAGGGGGAGGACAGGGGGCGGGAACACTGAAGCTTTCTTT.